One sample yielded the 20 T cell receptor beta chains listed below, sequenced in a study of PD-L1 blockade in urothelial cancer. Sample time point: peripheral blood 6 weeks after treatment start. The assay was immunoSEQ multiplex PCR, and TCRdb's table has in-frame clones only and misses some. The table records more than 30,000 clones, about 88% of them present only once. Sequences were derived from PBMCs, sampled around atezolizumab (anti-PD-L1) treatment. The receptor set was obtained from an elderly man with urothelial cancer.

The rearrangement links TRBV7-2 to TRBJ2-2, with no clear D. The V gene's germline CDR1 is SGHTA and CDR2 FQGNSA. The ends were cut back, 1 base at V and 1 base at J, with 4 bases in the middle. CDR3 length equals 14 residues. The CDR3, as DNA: TGTGCCAGCAGCTTAGAGCGGAACACCGGGGAGCTGTTTTTT. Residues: CASSLERNTGELFF. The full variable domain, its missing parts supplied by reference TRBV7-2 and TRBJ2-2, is GAGVSQSPSNKVTEKGKDVELRCDPISGHTALYWYRQSLGQGLEFLIYFQGNSAPDKSGLPSDRFSAERTGGSVSTLTIQRTQQEDSAVYLCASSLERNTGELFFGEGSRLTVL.

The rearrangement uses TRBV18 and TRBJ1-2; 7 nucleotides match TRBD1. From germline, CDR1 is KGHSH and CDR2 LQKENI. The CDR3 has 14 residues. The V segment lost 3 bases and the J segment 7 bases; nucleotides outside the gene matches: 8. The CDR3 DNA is TGTGCCAGCTCACCCGACAGGGTTAGTTCTGGCTACACCTTC. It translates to CASSPDRVSSGYTF.

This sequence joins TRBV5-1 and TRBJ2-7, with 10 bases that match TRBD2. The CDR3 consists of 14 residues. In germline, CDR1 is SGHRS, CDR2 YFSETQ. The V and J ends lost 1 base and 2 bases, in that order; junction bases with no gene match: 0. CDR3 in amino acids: CASSLTSGTYEQYF. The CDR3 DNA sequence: TGCGCCAGCAGCTTGACTAGCGGGACCTACGAGCAGTACTTC.

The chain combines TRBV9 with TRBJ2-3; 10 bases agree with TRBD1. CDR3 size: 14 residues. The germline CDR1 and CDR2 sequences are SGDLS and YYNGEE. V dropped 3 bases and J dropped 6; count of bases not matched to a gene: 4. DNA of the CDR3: TGTGCCAGCAGCGGACAGGGGGCCCTGGATACGCAGTATTTT. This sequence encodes CASSGQGALDTQYF.

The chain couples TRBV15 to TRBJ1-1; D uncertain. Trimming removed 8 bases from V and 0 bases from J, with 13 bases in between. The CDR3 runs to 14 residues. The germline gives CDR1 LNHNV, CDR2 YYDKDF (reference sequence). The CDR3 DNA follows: TGTGCCACCCGAGGAGGGCAGTTGAACACTGAAGCTTTCTTT. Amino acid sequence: CATRGGQLNTEAFF.

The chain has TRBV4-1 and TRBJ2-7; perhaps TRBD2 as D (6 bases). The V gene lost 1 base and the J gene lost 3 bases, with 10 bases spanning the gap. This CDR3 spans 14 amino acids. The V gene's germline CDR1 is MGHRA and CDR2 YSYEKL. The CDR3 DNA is TGCGCCAGCAGCCAAGGGCAGGACTACTACGAGCAGTACTTC. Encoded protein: CASSQGQDYYEQYF.

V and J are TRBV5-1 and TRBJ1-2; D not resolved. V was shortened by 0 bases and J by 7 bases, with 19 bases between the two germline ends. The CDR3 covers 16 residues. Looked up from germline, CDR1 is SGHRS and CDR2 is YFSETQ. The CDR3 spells CASSLGAVLGERGYTF. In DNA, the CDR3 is TGCGCCAGCAGCTTGGGGGCAGTGCTCGGGGAACGTGGCTACACCTTC.

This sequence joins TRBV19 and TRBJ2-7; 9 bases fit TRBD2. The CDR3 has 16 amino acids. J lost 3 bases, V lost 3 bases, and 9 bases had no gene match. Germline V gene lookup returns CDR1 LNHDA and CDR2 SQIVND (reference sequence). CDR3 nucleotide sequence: TGTGCCAGTAGTATGGCCTACGGGACTAGCCGCTACGAGCAGTACTTC. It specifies CASSMAYGTSRYEQYF.

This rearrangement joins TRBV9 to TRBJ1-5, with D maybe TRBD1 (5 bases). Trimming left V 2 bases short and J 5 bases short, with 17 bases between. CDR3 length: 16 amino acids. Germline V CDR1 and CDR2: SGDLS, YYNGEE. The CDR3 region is CASSVFERQPDQPQHF. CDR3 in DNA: TGTGCCAGCAGCGTTTTCGAGAGACAGCCCGATCAGCCCCAGCATTTT.

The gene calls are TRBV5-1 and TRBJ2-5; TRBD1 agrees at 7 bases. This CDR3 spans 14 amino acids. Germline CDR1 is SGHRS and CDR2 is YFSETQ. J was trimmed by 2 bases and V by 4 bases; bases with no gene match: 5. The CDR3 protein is CASSLGTVQETQYF. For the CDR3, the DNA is TGCGCCAGCAGCCTCGGGACAGTACAAGAGACCCAGTACTTC. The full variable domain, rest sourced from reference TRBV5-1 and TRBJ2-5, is KAGVTQTPRYLIKTRGQQVTLSCSPISGHRSVSWYQQTPGQGLQFLFEYFSETQRNKGNFPGRFSGRQFSNSRSEMNVSTLELGDSALYLCASSLGTVQETQYFGPGTRLLVL.

Here the CDR3 reads CASSPGQGRGTEAFF. The CDR3 DNA follows: TGTGCCAGCAGCCCGGGACAGGGAAGGGGCACTGAAGCTTTCTTT. This sequence joins TRBV6-5 and TRBJ1-1; TRBD1 agrees at 9 bases. The CDR3 covers 15 residues. Trimming cost V 6 bases and J 4 bases; bases outside gene matches: 9. From germline, CDR1 is MNHEY and CDR2 SVGAGI.

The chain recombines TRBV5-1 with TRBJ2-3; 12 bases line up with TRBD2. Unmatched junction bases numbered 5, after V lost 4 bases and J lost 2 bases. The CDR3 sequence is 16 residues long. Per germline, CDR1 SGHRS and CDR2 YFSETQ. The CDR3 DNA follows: TGCGCCAGCAGCACGGGACTAGCGGGCTTCACAGATACGCAGTATTTT. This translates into CASSTGLAGFTDTQYF.

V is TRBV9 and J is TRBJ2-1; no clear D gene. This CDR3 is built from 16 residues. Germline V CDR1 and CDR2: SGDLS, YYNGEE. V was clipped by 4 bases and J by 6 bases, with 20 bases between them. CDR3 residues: CASSPRPQKALNEQFF. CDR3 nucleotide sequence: TGTGCCAGCAGCCCGAGGCCCCAAAAGGCCCTCAATGAGCAGTTCTTC.

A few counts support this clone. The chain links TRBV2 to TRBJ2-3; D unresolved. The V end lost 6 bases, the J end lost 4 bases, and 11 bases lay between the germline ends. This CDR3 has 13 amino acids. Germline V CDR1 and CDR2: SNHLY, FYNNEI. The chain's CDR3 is CASREYRADTQYF. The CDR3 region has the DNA TGTGCCAGCAGGGAGTATCGGGCAGATACGCAGTATTTT. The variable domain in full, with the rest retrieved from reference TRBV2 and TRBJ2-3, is EPEVTQTPSHQVTQMGQEVILRCVPISNHLYFYWYRQILGQKVEFLVSFYNNEISEKSEIFDDQFSVERPDGSNFTLKIRSTKLEDSAMYFCASREYRADTQYFGPGTRLTVL.

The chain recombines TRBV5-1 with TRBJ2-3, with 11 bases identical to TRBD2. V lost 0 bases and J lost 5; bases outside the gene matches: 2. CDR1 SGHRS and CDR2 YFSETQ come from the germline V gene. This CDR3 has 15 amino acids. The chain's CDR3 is CASSLGLAGKDTQYF. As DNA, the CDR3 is TGCGCCAGCAGCTTGGGACTAGCGGGAAAAGATACGCAGTATTTT.

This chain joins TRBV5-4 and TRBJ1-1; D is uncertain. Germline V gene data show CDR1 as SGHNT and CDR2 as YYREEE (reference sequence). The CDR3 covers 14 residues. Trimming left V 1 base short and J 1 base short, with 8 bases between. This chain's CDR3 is CASSLREENTEAFF. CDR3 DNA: TGTGCCAGCAGCTTGCGGGAGGAGAACACTGAAGCTTTCTTT. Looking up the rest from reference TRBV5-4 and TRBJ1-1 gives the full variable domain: ETGVTQSPTHLIKTRGQQVTLRCSSQSGHNTVSWYQQALGQGPQFIFQYYREEENGRGNFPPRFSGLQFPNYSSELNVNALELDDSALYLCASSLREENTEAFFGQGTRLTVV.

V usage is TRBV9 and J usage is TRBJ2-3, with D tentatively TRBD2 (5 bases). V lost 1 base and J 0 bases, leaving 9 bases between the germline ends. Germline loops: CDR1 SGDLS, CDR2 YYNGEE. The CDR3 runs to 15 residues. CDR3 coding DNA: TGTGCCAGCAGCGTATATGGCGGGAGCACAGATACGCAGTATTTT. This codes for CASSVYGGSTDTQYF.

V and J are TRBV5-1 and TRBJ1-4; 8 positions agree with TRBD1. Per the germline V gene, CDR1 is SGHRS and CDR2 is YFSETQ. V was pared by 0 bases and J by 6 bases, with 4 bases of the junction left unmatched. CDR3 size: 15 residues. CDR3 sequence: CASSLAAGGYEKLFF. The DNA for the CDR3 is TGCGCCAGCAGCTTGGCAGCAGGGGGCTATGAAAAACTGTTTTTT.

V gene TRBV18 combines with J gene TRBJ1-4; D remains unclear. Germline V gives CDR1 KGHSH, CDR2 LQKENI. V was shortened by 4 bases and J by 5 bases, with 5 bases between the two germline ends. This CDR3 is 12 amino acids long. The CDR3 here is CASSLPNEKLFF. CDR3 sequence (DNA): TGTGCCAGCTCACTCCCAAATGAAAAACTGTTTTTT. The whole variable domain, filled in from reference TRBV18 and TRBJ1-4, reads NAGVMQNPRHLVRRRGQEARLRCSPMKGHSHVYWYRQLPEEGLKFMVYLQKENIIDESGMPKERFSAEFPKEGPSILRIQQVVRGDSAAYFCASSLPNEKLFFGSGTQLSVL.

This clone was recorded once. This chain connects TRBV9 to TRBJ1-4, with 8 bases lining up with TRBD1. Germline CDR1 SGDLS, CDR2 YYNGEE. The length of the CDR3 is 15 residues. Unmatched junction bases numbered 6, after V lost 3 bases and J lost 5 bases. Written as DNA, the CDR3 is TGTGCCAGCAGCGCCGTACAGGGGGGGAATGAAAAACTGTTTTTT. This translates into CASSAVQGGNEKLFF.